The 24 T cell receptor beta chains listed next were all sequenced from one sample in a study of PD-L1 blockade in urothelial cancer. Time point reported: peripheral blood 6 weeks after treatment start. Measured with immunoSEQ multiplex PCR; TCRdb has only the in-frame clones, and not every one. The table has around 50,000 clones, approximately 85% seen once. The specimen comprised PBMCs, sampled around atezolizumab (anti-PD-L1) treatment. The receptors shown here come from a man aged 50 or older with urothelial cancer.

V usage is TRBV5-4 and J usage is TRBJ2-6, with 7 bases identical to TRBD1. The length of the CDR3 is 15 residues. Germline values: CDR1 SGHNT, CDR2 YYREEE (reference sequence). Losses at the gene ends were 7 bases for V and 4 bases for J; bases not matched to a gene: 8. Here the CDR3 DNA reads TGTGCCAGCGTCTCGACAGGGTCCGGGGCCAACGTCCTGACTTTC. Translated, it gives CASVSTGSGANVLTF.

V usage is TRBV6-6 and J usage is TRBJ1-2; D perhaps matches TRBD1 (6 bases). The ends were cut back, 2 bases at V and 1 base at J, with 11 bases in the middle. Germline lookup yields CDR1 MNHNY and CDR2 SVGAGI (reference sequence). There are 15 residues in the CDR3. The CDR3 region is CASSYRGNHNYGYTF. The DNA for the CDR3 is TGTGCCAGCAGTTACAGGGGGAATCATAACTATGGCTACACCTTC.

The chain couples TRBV7-6 to TRBJ2-7; 7 bases line up with TRBD1. Germline assignment: CDR1 SGHVS and CDR2 FNYEAQ. This CDR3 has 16 amino acids. V was pared by 1 base and J by 3 bases, with 9 bases of the junction left unmatched. DNA for the CDR3: TGTGCCAGCAGCTTAGGTCGGTCAGGGGGTGGCTACGAGCAGTACTTC. This codes for CASSLGRSGGGYEQYF.

The chain uses TRBV18 and TRBJ1-1; TRBD1 might be the D (5 bases). The length of the CDR3 is 15 residues. The V gene's germline CDR1 is KGHSH and CDR2 LQKENI. V lost 3 bases and J lost 1, with 12 bases in between. CDR3 sequence reads: CASSPPTVPNTEAFF. CDR3 DNA: TGTGCCAGCTCACCCCCGACAGTCCCGAACACTGAAGCTTTCTTT.

The gene calls are TRBV30 and TRBJ1-1, with no clear D. The germline V and J ends were trimmed by 3 bases and 0 bases, with 11 bases remaining between them. The CDR3 sequence is 14 residues long. Germline values: CDR1 GTSNPN, CDR2 SVGIG (reference sequence). CDR3 nucleotides: TGTGCCTGGAGCCTGGGAGGATTGAACACTGAAGCTTTCTTT. Translation gives CAWSLGGLNTEAFF.

The chain has TRBV12-5 and TRBJ2-5, with 10 bases aligning to TRBD1. The CDR3 is 15 amino acids. The trim removed 6 bases at V and 0 bases at J, leaving 4 bases unmatched. Germline V gene data show CDR1 as LGHNT and CDR2 as FRNRAP. Written as DNA, the CDR3 is TGTGCTAGTGGCCCGGGACAGGGGTACCAAGAGACCCAGTACTTC. It translates to CASGPGQGYQETQYF. Together with reference TRBV12-5 and TRBJ2-5, the CDR3 gives the full variable domain: DARVTQTPRHKVTEMGQEVTMRCQPILGHNTVFWYRQTMMQGLELLAYFRNRAPLDDSGMPKDRFSAEMPDATLATLKIQPSEPRDSAVYFCASGPGQGYQETQYFGPGTRLLVL.

This clone has only one observation. The chain is built from TRBV30 and TRBJ2-2; tentative D call: TRBD2 (5 bases). V was cut by 0 bases and J by 0 bases, with 8 bases left in between. The V gene's germline CDR1 is GTSNPN and CDR2 SVGIG (reference sequence). This CDR3 spans 15 amino acids. DNA of the CDR3: TGTGCCTGGAGTGTGTTCGGGGCGAACACCGGGGAGCTGTTTTTT. As protein: CAWSVFGANTGELFF. The complete variable domain, with remaining parts taken from reference TRBV30 and TRBJ2-2, reads SQTIHQWPATLVQPVGSPLSLECTVEGTSNPNLYWYRQAAGRGLQLLFYSVGIGQISSEVPQNLSASRPQDRQFILSSKKLLLSDSGFYLCAWSVFGANTGELFFGEGSRLTVL.

This clone came up once. This rearrangement joins TRBV2 to TRBJ1-2, with 9 nucleotides matching TRBD1. The CDR3 totals 15 residues. The V segment lost 6 bases and the J segment 3 bases; nucleotides outside the gene matches: 8. Germline V gene sequence: CDR1 SNHLY, CDR2 FYNNEI. The CDR3 bases are TGTGCCAGCAGGGACAGGGGAGCATGGTACTATGGCTACACCTTC. Its translation: CASRDRGAWYYGYTF.

The chain employs TRBV4-2 and TRBJ2-7; TRBD1 might be the D (5 bases). From germline, CDR1 is LGHNA and CDR2 YNFKEQ. V was trimmed by 4 bases and J by 5 bases, leaving 27 bases between them. The CDR3 runs to 18 residues. The CDR3: CASSPRGEGARALDEQYF. The DNA for the CDR3 is TGTGCCAGCAGCCCAAGAGGAGAAGGGGCGCGAGCGTTGGACGAGCAGTACTTC.

In this sample, this clone turned up once. The chain has TRBV13 and TRBJ2-5, with 8 bases that match TRBD2. Germline V gene lookup returns CDR1 PRHDT and CDR2 FYEKMQ (reference sequence). V lost 4 bases to trimming and J lost 2 bases; unmatched junction nucleotides: 6. This CDR3 is 15 amino acids long. For the CDR3, the DNA is TGTGCCAGCAGCTCACTAGCGGACAGTCAAGAGACCCAGTACTTC. This gives the protein CASSSLADSQETQYF. Supplemented by reference TRBV13 and TRBJ2-5, the full variable domain reads AAGVIQSPRHLIKEKRETATLKCYPIPRHDTVYWYQQGPGQDPQFLISFYEKMQSDKGSIPDRFSAQQFSDYHSELNMSSLELGDSALYFCASSSLADSQETQYFGPGTRLLVL.

This chain joins TRBV6-1 and TRBJ1-1; perhaps TRBD1 as D (5 bases). Trimming cost V 6 bases and J 0 bases, with 11 bases left between them. The CDR3 covers 14 residues. The germline CDR1 and CDR2 sequences are MNHNS and SASEGT. CDR3: CASREGTVNTEAFF. CDR3 sequence (DNA): TGTGCCAGCAGGGAGGGGACGGTGAACACTGAAGCTTTCTTT.

J is TRBJ1-1 and V is TRBV5-8; TRBD1 matches 7 bases. The V segment lost 2 bases and the J segment 10 bases; nucleotides outside the gene matches: 5. The CDR3 extends over 12 amino acids. From germline, CDR1 is SGHTS and CDR2 YDEGEE. This CDR3 is CASSFWDSTAFF. The CDR3 coding sequence is TGTGCCAGCAGCTTTTGGGACAGCACAGCTTTCTTT.

The chain employs TRBV30 and TRBJ2-3, with D unresolved. Germline V gives CDR1 GTSNPN, CDR2 SVGIG (reference sequence). V lost 8 bases and J lost 0, with 18 bases in between. This CDR3 spans 15 amino acids. The CDR3: CAACNLAASTDTQYF. Written as DNA, the CDR3 is TGTGCCGCCTGCAATTTGGCGGCTAGCACAGATACGCAGTATTTT.

This chain connects TRBV5-1 to TRBJ2-3, with TRBD2 as a possible D gene (5 bases). The CDR3 extends over 16 amino acids. Germline V lookup: CDR1 SGHRS, CDR2 YFSETQ. V lost 1 base and J 4 bases, leaving 16 bases between the germline ends. The CDR3 nucleotides read TGCGCCAGCAGCTTGAAGGGCGCGGGCCATGCAGATACGCAGTATTTT. Encoded protein: CASSLKGAGHADTQYF.

V usage is TRBV27 and J usage is TRBJ1-2; 8 nucleotides align to TRBD1. The trim removed 5 bases at V and 5 bases at J, leaving 7 bases unmatched. CDR1 MNHEY and CDR2 SMNVEV come from the germline V gene (reference sequence). The CDR3 has 14 residues. This CDR3 reads CASSLQQGVYGYTF. Written as DNA, the CDR3 is TGTGCCAGCAGTCTCCAACAGGGGGTGTATGGCTACACCTTC.

The chain carries TRBV9 and TRBJ1-1, with D hard to call. The CDR3 has 14 residues. The V end lost 0 bases, the J end lost 1 base, and 7 bases lay between the germline ends. Germline loops: CDR1 SGDLS, CDR2 YYNGEE. In DNA, the CDR3 is TGTGCCAGCAGCGTAGTTGGGCAGAACACTGAAGCTTTCTTT. Its translation: CASSVVGQNTEAFF. Together with reference TRBV9 and TRBJ1-1, the CDR3 gives the full variable domain: DSGVTQTPKHLITATGQRVTLRCSPRSGDLSVYWYQQSLDQGLQFLIQYYNGEERAKGNILERFSAQQFPDLHSELNLSSLELGDSALYFCASSVVGQNTEAFFGQGTRLTVV.

This clone was seen a single time. The chain employs TRBV5-4 and TRBJ2-7, with 7 positions matching TRBD1. Germline values: CDR1 SGHNT, CDR2 YYREEE (reference sequence). The CDR3 is made up of 14 amino acids. V lost 4 bases and J lost 6; bases outside the gene matches: 10. CDR3 sequence reads: CASSPDRVGGEQYF. In DNA, the CDR3 is TGTGCCAGCAGCCCTGACAGGGTGGGTGGCGAGCAGTACTTC.

The chain combines TRBV30 with TRBJ2-1, with 8 nucleotides matching TRBD2. CDR3 size: 13 residues. The germline V gene has CDR1 GTSNPN and CDR2 SVGIG (reference sequence). V trimming: 7 bases; J trimming: 7 bases; junction bases outside the gene matches: 9. The DNA for the CDR3 is TGTGCCTCCTCGGGGGGGCCATGGAATGAGCAGTTCTTC. It yields the protein CASSGGPWNEQFF.

This sequence joins TRBV4-3 and TRBJ2-7; 12 bases map to TRBD2. Germline V gene sequence: CDR1 LGHNA, CDR2 YSLEER. V lost 1 base and J lost 3; bases outside the gene matches: 7. The CDR3 length is 17 residues. CDR3 in DNA: TGCGCCAGCAGCCAAGGGACTAGCGGGACGCTGAGCTACGAGCAGTACTTC. Amino acids: CASSQGTSGTLSYEQYF.

This clone was detected only once. This chain uses TRBV27 with TRBJ2-3, with TRBD1 matching over 10 bases. CDR3 length: 17 amino acids. The germline CDR1 and CDR2 sequences are MNHEY and SMNVEV (reference sequence). V lost 5 bases, J lost 2 bases, and 10 bases stayed unmatched. The DNA of the CDR3 is TGTGCCAGCAGTCTTGGGACAGGGGCCCTCTTCACAGATACGCAGTATTTT. Encoded protein: CASSLGTGALFTDTQYF.

This sequence joins TRBV15 and TRBJ1-1, with 7 bases lining up with TRBD1. CDR1 is LNHNV, CDR2 YYDKDF, per germline (reference sequence). The CDR3 contains 14 residues. V lost 0 bases to trimming and J lost 4 bases; unmatched junction nucleotides: 2. The CDR3 is CATSRDNRGTEAFF. The CDR3 DNA follows: TGTGCCACCAGCAGAGATAACAGGGGCACTGAAGCTTTCTTT.

V gene TRBV19 combines with J gene TRBJ2-1; tentatively, D is TRBD1 (6 bases). V lost 5 bases to trimming and J lost 5 bases, with 13 bases between them. This CDR3 has 14 residues. Germline V CDR1 and CDR2: LNHDA, SQIVND (reference sequence). CDR3 sequence reads: CASSWGHKNNEQFF. DNA of the CDR3: TGTGCCAGTAGTTGGGGGCATAAGAACAATGAGCAGTTCTTC.

V and J are TRBV30 and TRBJ2-1, with a tentative D call TRBD1 (5 bases). Germline CDR1 GTSNPN, CDR2 SVGIG (reference sequence). V shed 3 bases and J shed 0 bases, with 15 bases lying between them. The CDR3 contains 16 residues. CDR3 bases: TGTGCCTGGAGCCTCATTCAGGGCCCCTCCTACAATGAGCAGTTCTTC. Its protein product is CAWSLIQGPSYNEQFF.

The chain joins TRBV27 to TRBJ2-7; 10 nucleotides agree with TRBD1. The germline CDR1 and CDR2 sequences are MNHEY and SMNVEV (reference sequence). This CDR3 has 14 residues. V shed 5 bases, J shed 7 bases, and the junction held 8 bases outside the gene matches. The CDR3 nucleotides read TGTGCCAGCAGTCCCGGGACAGGGGTATGGGAGCAGTACTTC. This codes for CASSPGTGVWEQYF.